This passage covers 15 T cell receptor beta chains from one sample sequenced in a study of post-analysis software for immune sequencing data. Study conclusions and caveats: Included in a set of about five TRBV segments more frequent in patients than controls were TRBV5-6, TRBV5-1 and TRBV20-1.

The TCR beta cDNA libraries carried unique molecular identifiers. TCRdb ran MiXCR on the PCR reads and lists one entry per CDR3 protein. Altogether about 770,000 distinct CDR3 sequences are present, around 45% being singletons, with the ten largest covering approximately 4.4%. Antigen specificity for these receptors is unknown. Sequencing used blood. These receptors originate from a girl aged 5-17 years with multiple sclerosis.

This clonotype showed up just once. The chain combines TRBV5-1 with TRBJ2-3; 9 bases match TRBD1. The V gene's germline CDR1 is SGHRS and CDR2 YFSETQ. Trimming took 4 bases from V and 4 from J; bases not matched to a gene: 7. There are 15 residues in the CDR3. CDR3 bases: TGCGCCAGCAGCCCGGGACAGGGCGGCGCAGATACGCAGTATTTT. Its protein is CASSPGQGGADTQYF.

In its sample, this clonotype was seen a few times. This rearrangement joins TRBV29-1 to TRBJ1-2, with a weak D call TRBD1 (5 bases). CDR1 SQVTM and CDR2 ANQGSEA come from the germline V gene. The V gene lost 3 bases and the J gene lost 4 bases, with 9 bases spanning the gap. This CDR3 comprises 12 residues. The CDR3 here is CSVDEGIYGYTF. The CDR3 DNA reads as TGCAGCGTTGATGAGGGGATCTATGGCTACACCTTC.

J is TRBJ2-1 and V is TRBV20-1; no firm D call. This CDR3 spans 11 amino acids. Germline CDR1 is DFQATT and CDR2 is SNEGSKA (reference sequence). Trimming took 6 bases from V and 6 from J, leaving 9 bases between them. DNA for the CDR3: TGCAGTGCCGGGTACTCCAATGAGCAGTTCTTC. Residues: CSAGYSNEQFF.

The table lists this clonotype with a few counts. The chain joins TRBV10-3 to TRBJ2-1; 12 bases are shared with TRBD2. After removal of 3 bases from V and 3 bases from J, the junction contained 6 bases not matched to a gene. Germline CDR1 reads ENHRY; CDR2 reads SYGVKD. This CDR3 region has 17 residues. CDR3 amino acids: CAISENRGLAGYNEQFF. The DNA for the CDR3 is TGTGCCATCAGTGAAAATCGGGGACTAGCGGGCTACAATGAGCAGTTCTTC.

The chain links TRBV2 to TRBJ1-2, with D perhaps matching TRBD1 (5 bases). Trimming removed 2 bases at V and 1 base at J, with 11 bases between. CDR1 and CDR2 (germline): SNHLY, FYNNEI. There are 15 residues in the CDR3. The CDR3 region is CASSEPKGRNYGYTF. The CDR3 DNA sequence: TGTGCCAGCAGTGAACCTAAGGGACGTAACTATGGCTACACCTTC. The complete variable domain, with remaining parts taken from reference TRBV2 and TRBJ1-2, reads EPEVTQTPSHQVTQMGQEVILRCVPISNHLYFYWYRQILGQKVEFLVSFYNNEISEKSEIFDDQFSVERPDGSNFTLKIRSTKLEDSAMYFCASSEPKGRNYGYTFGSGTRLTVV.

This clonotype was counted only a few times. The rearrangement uses TRBV12-3 or TRBV12-4 and TRBJ1-5; D may be TRBD1 (6 bases). The V and J ends lost 7 bases and 6 bases respectively, with 16 bases between them. CDR3 length: 14 amino acids. The CDR3: CASTYGLQGQPQHF. CDR3 coding DNA: TGTGCCAGCACCTACGGGTTACAGGGTCAGCCCCAGCATTTT.

The chain recombines TRBV6-6 with TRBJ1-2; D is ambiguous. V dropped 4 bases and J dropped 2 bases, with 17 bases sitting between them. The germline V gene has CDR1 MNHNY and CDR2 SVGAGI (reference sequence). The CDR3 runs 16 residues. The chain's CDR3 is CASSFSGSDLNYGYTF. The CDR3 coding sequence is TGTGCCAGCAGTTTTTCCGGGTCGGACCTAAACTATGGCTACACCTTC.

The chain joins TRBV5-1 to TRBJ2-4; weak D call: TRBD1 (5 bases). Germline CDR1 and CDR2: SGHRS and YFSETQ. The CDR3 length is 16 residues. V gave up 0 bases and J gave up 1 base, with 11 bases separating them. CDR3 nucleotides: TGCGCCAGCAGCTTGGTGGTAGGGGCGGCCAAAAACATTCAGTACTTC. It yields the protein CASSLVVGAAKNIQYF.

For this clonotype: An end of the junction differs from the germline gene, which may be a read error. This chain links TRBV24-1 with TRBJ2-1, with 11 bases identical to TRBD2. The CDR3 runs to 16 residues. Germline V CDR1 and CDR2: KGHDR, SFDVKD. CDR3 amino acids: CVTSDASGRTYNEQFF. DNA of the CDR3: TGTGTCACCAGTGATGCTAGCGGGAGGACCTACAATGAGCAGTTCTTC.

This clonotype has at least ten counts. The rearrangement joins TRBV7-8 to TRBJ2-5; 8 nucleotides align to TRBD1. V gave up 5 bases and J gave up 4 bases; unmatched junction bases: 9. The CDR3 sequence is 15 residues long. CDR1 is SGHVS, CDR2 FQNEAQ, per germline. CDR3 sequence reads: CASSPPTGEGETQYF. The CDR3 bases are TGTGCCAGCAGCCCACCGACAGGGGAAGGAGAGACCCAGTACTTC. The complete variable domain, with remaining parts taken from reference TRBV7-8 and TRBJ2-5, reads GAGVSQSPRYKVAKRGQDVALRCDPISGHVSLFWYQQALGQGPEFLTYFQNEAQLDKSGLPSDRFFAERPEGSVSTLKIQRTQQEDSAVYLCASSPPTGEGETQYFGPGTRLLVL.

This clonotype came up a few times. V usage is TRBV5-1 and J usage is TRBJ2-6; D is unclear. Trimming shortened V by 4 bases and J by 3 bases, and 5 bases separated the two germline ends. Per germline, CDR1 SGHRS and CDR2 YFSETQ. This CDR3 region has 13 residues. CDR3 DNA sequence: TGCGCCAGCAGCCCATATGGGGCCAACGTCCTGACTTTC. Its translation is CASSPYGANVLTF.

This clonotype has just a few counts. J is TRBJ1-1 and V is TRBV27; D may be TRBD1 (5 bases). Per germline, CDR1 MNHEY and CDR2 SMNVEV (reference sequence). V lost 5 bases to trimming and J lost 4 bases, with 11 bases between them. CDR3 size: 13 residues. This chain's CDR3 is CASSNGGGTEAFF. CDR3 DNA: TGTGCCAGCAGTAATGGGGGTGGCACTGAAGCTTTCTTT.

The chain has TRBV5-1 and TRBJ1-4; 7 nucleotides align to TRBD1. The length of the CDR3 is 14 residues. Losses at the gene ends were 4 bases for V and 5 bases for J; bases not matched to a gene: 5. CDR1 and CDR2 from the germline V gene are SGHRS and YFSETQ. Here the CDR3 DNA reads TGCGCCAGCAGCCGTGGACAGGCAAATGAAAAACTGTTTTTT. Amino acid sequence: CASSRGQANEKLFF.

This clonotype was picked up a small number of times. The chain combines TRBV6-5 with TRBJ1-2; no reliable D call. V gave up 2 bases and J gave up 6 bases, with 10 bases separating them. The CDR3 extends over 13 amino acids. The germline V gene encodes CDR1 MNHEY and CDR2 SVGAGI. This chain's CDR3 is CASSYRKVDGYTF. In nucleotides, the CDR3 is TGTGCCAGCAGTTACAGGAAGGTGGATGGCTACACCTTC.

This clonotype was recorded at least ten times. The chain links TRBV5-5 to TRBJ2-5; the D is unclear. The V end was cut by 0 bases, the J end by 0 bases, with 6 bases between. The CDR3 sequence is 14 residues long. The germline CDR1 and CDR2 sequences are SGHKS and YYEKEE (reference sequence). CDR3 sequence reads: CASSLGGYQETQYF. The CDR3 bases are TGTGCCAGCAGCTTGGGTGGTTACCAAGAGACCCAGTACTTC. Full variable domain (rest looked up from reference TRBV5-5 and TRBJ2-5): DAGVTQSPTHLIKTRGQQVTLRCSPISGHKSVSWYQQVLGQGPQFIFQYYEKEERGRGNFPDRFSARQFPNYSSELNVNALLLGDSALYLCASSLGGYQETQYFGPGTRLLVL.